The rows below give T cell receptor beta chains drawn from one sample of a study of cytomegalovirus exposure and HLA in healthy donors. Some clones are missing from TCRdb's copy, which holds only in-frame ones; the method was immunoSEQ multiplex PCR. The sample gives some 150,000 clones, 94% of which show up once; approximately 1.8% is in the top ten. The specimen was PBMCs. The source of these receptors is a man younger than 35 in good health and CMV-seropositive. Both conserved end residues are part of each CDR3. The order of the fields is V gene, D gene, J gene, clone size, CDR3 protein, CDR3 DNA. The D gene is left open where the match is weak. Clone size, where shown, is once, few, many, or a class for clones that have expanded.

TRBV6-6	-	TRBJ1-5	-	CASSANQPQHF	TGTGCCAGCAGCGCGAATCAGCCCCAGCATTTT
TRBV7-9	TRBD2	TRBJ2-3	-	CASSLISGRGGTDTQYF	TGTGCCAGCAGCTTAATTAGCGGGAGGGGCGGCACAGATACGCAGTATTTT
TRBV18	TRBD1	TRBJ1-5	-	CASSRDQDRGGLQPQHF	TGTGCCAGCTCTCGCGATCAGGACAGGGGAGGACTTCAGCCCCAGCATTTT
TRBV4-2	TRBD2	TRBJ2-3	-	CASSQGLAGLAGSTDTQYF	TGTGCCAGCAGCCAAGGCCTAGCGGGACTAGCGGGTAGCACAGATACGCAGTATTTT
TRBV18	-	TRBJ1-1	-	CASSPLKNTEAFF	TGTGCCAGCTCACCACTTAAGAACACTGAAGCTTTCTTT
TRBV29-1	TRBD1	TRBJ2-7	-	CSVRQGTYEQYF	TGCAGCGTACGACAGGGAACCTACGAGCAGTACTTC
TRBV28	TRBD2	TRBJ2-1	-	CASNLSGGTSGRTEQFF	TGTGCCAGCAATCTATCTGGGGGGACTAGCGGGAGAACTGAGCAGTTCTTC
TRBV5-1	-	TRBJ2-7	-	CASSWSGQNYEQYF	TGCGCCAGCAGCTGGAGCGGGCAAAACTACGAGCAGTACTTC
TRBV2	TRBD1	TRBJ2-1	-	CASSRDRGNEQFF	TGTGCCAGCAGCCGGGACAGGGGAAATGAGCAGTTCTTC
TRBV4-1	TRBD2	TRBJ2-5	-	CASSQVRGGDRETQYF	TGCGCCAGCAGCCAAGTCCGCGGGGGGGATCGGGAGACCCAGTACTTC
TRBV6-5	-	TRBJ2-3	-	CASSPQPTDTQYF	TGTGCCAGCAGCCCACAACCCACAGATACGCAGTATTTT
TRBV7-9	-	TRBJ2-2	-	CASSLVPPGHAPGELFF	TGTGCCAGCAGCTTAGTTCCCCCAGGACATGCCCCCGGGGAGCTGTTTTTT
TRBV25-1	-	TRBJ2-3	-	CASSEYTVDTQYF	TGTGCCAGCAGTGAATATACGGTGGATACGCAGTATTTT
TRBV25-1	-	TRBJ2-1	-	CASVHGGDEQFF	TGTGCCAGCGTGCATGGGGGCGATGAGCAGTTCTTC
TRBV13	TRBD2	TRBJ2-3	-	CASSPGTSGVTDTQYF	TGTGCCAGCAGCCCCGGGACTAGCGGGGTCACAGATACGCAGTATTTT
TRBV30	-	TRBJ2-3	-	CASAIGGTDTQYF	TGTGCCTCTGCCATTGGAGGCACAGATACGCAGTATTTT
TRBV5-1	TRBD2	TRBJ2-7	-	CASSLGRLAGATYEQYF	TGCGCCAGCAGCTTGGGGCGACTAGCGGGAGCCACCTACGAGCAGTACTTC
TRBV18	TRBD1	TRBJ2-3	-	CASSRDRLGITDTQYF	TGTGCCAGCTCACGGGACAGGCTTGGTATCACAGATACGCAGTATTTT
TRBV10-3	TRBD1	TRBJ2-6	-	CAISADRVGANVLTF	TGTGCCATCAGTGCGGACAGGGTGGGAGCCAACGTCCTGACTTTC
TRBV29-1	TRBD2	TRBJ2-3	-	CSVAGGRAGDTQYF	TGCAGCGTTGCGGGCGGGAGGGCCGGGGATACGCAGTATTTT
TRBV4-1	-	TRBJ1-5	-	CASGPPGYSNQPQHF	TGCGCCAGCGGACCTCCGGGGTATAGCAATCAGCCCCAGCATTTT
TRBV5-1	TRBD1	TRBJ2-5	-	CASSLQQGAGETQYF	TGCGCCAGCAGCTTACAACAGGGGGCTGGGGAGACCCAGTACTTC
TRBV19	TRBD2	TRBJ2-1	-	CASTGGLAGGGNEQFF	TGTGCCAGTACAGGCGGCCTAGCGGGAGGGGGGAATGAGCAGTTCTTC
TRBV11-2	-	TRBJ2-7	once	CASSLVSQGSSYEQYF	TGTGCCAGCAGCTTAGTATCCCAGGGGAGCTCCTACGAGCAGTACTTC
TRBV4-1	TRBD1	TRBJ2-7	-	CASTTTQGQGVGYEQYF	TGCGCCAGCACCACCACTCAGGGACAGGGGGTCGGATACGAGCAGTACTTC
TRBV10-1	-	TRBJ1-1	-	CASSGGMDTEAFF	TGCGCCAGCAGTGGAGGGATGGACACTGAAGCTTTCTTT
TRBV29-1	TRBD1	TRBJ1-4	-	CSVRTGTGEKLFF	TGCAGCGTCCGGACAGGGACGGGTGAAAAACTGTTTTTT
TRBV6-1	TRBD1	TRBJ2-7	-	CASNRDRVSYEQYF	TGTGCCAGCAACCGGGACAGGGTCTCCTACGAGCAGTACTTC
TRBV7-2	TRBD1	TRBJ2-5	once	CASRSGTGIQETQYF	TGTGCCAGCAGGTCCGGGACAGGGATCCAAGAGACCCAGTACTTC
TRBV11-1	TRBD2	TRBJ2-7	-	CASSKTSGRSYEQYF	TGTGCCAGCAGCAAGACTAGCGGGAGGTCCTACGAGCAGTACTTC
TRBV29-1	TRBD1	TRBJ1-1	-	CSVAGTGVAFF	TGCAGCGTTGCGGGGACAGGGGTAGCTTTCTTT
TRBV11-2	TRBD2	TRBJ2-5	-	CASSIGTSGKETQYF	TGTGCCAGCAGCATCGGGACTAGCGGAAAAGAGACCCAGTACTTC
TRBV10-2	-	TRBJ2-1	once	CASKYSLSFSSATEDEQFF	TGCGCCAGCAAATACTCGCTCTCCTTCTCTAGCGCCACAGAGGATGAGCAGTTCTTC
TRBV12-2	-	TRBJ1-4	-	CASRHRAIGEEEKLFF	TGTGCAAGTCGCCATCGGGCGATCGGGGAGGAGGAAAAACTGTTTTTT
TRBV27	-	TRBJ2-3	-	CASSFLGSGTDTQYF	TGTGCCAGCAGTTTCTTGGGCTCTGGCACAGATACGCAGTATTTT
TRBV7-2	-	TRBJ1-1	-	CASSSQRGTEAFF	TGTGCCAGCAGCTCGCAACGGGGCACTGAAGCTTTCTTT
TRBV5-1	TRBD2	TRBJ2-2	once	CASSFLAGGPVTGELFF	TGCGCCAGCAGCTTTCTGGCGGGAGGGCCGGTAACCGGGGAGCTGTTTTTT